This entry lists 24 T cell receptor beta chains sequenced from one sample in a study of radiation and T cells in renal cell carcinoma. As to time point: blood 2 weeks post-SBRT. Treatment given: 15 Gy SBRT to primary tumor, nephrectomy 4 weeks later. The repertoire was sequenced with immunoSEQ multiplex PCR; TCRdb's copy has only in-frame clones and lacks some. The sample yields roughly 130,000 clones, more than 75% seen once. The sequencing here drew on blood, taken from a patient whose treatment included radiotherapy and nephrectomy. The receptor set was obtained from a woman in her seventies with renal cell carcinoma.

The rearrangement joins TRBV6-6 to TRBJ2-1; the match to TRBD2 covers 8 bases. The germline gives CDR1 MNHNY, CDR2 SVGAGI (reference sequence). CDR3 size: 13 residues. Unmatched junction bases numbered 7, after V lost 10 bases and J lost 5 bases. CDR3 in DNA: TGTGCCATCCAGCGGGGGCCAAACAATGAGCAGTTCTTC. Translated: CAIQRGPNNEQFF.

V usage is TRBV29-1 and J usage is TRBJ1-2; a possible D gene is TRBD1 (5 bases). From germline, CDR1 is SQVTM and CDR2 ANQGSEA. The V end lost 1 base, the J end lost 2 bases, and 8 bases lay between the germline ends. This CDR3 is built from 13 residues. This chain's CDR3 is CSVEAGDNYGYTF. The CDR3 nucleotides are TGCAGCGTTGAAGCGGGGGACAACTATGGCTACACCTTC.

This clone was detected a few times. J is TRBJ1-1 and V is TRBV4-1; 7 bases agree with TRBD1. Germline V gene data show CDR1 as MGHRA and CDR2 as YSYEKL. Trimming removed 0 bases from V and 3 bases from J; junction bases left unmatched: 4. This CDR3 has 15 residues. CDR3 in amino acids: CASSQDEGAYTEAFF. The CDR3 region has the DNA TGCGCCAGCAGCCAAGACGAGGGGGCGTACACTGAAGCTTTCTTT.

This chain connects TRBV5-4 to TRBJ2-7; maybe TRBD1 (6 bases). Germline V gene sequence: CDR1 SGHNT, CDR2 YYREEE (reference sequence). Trimming pared 2 bases from V and 2 bases from J, leaving 14 bases between. CDR3 length: 15 amino acids. In nucleotides, the CDR3 is TGTGCCAGCAGCTTTCGGTCCGGGACACCCTACGAGCAGTACTTC. It yields the protein CASSFRSGTPYEQYF.

Remarks on this clone: Other nucleotide sequences from this sample produce the same CDR3. The V and J genes are TRBV9 and TRBJ2-3; D uncertain. The CDR3 spans 13 residues. V shed 0 bases and J shed 1 base, with 3 bases lying between them. Per the germline V gene, CDR1 is SGDLS and CDR2 is YYNGEE. CDR3 in amino acids: CASSVGGTDTQYF. The CDR3 DNA follows: TGTGCCAGCAGCGTAGGGGGCACAGATACGCAGTATTTT.

The chain links TRBV11-2 to TRBJ1-6, with TRBD1 as a possible D gene (5 bases). Trimming shortened V by 4 bases and J by 12 bases, and 13 bases separated the two germline ends. Germline V gene data show CDR1 as SGHAT and CDR2 as FQNNGV. This CDR3 spans 13 amino acids. The DNA for the CDR3 is TGTGCCAGCAGCTATAGAGGGGCTTTACCCCTCCACTTT. This codes for CASSYRGALPLHF.

This clone showed up just a few times. The V gene is TRBV14, the J gene TRBJ2-1; TRBD1 matches 7 bases. The CDR3 has 19 residues. CDR1 SGHDN and CDR2 FVKESK come from the germline V gene. V lost 1 base to trimming and J lost 4 bases; unmatched junction nucleotides: 16. Written as DNA, the CDR3 is TGTGCCAGCAGCCAAGCGCCGGGACAGATGTGGGGATTATACAATGAGCAGTTCTTC. It encodes CASSQAPGQMWGLYNEQFF.

The genes are TRBV5-4 and TRBJ1-2, with 9 positions matching TRBD1. V lost 5 bases, J lost 1 base, and 9 bases stayed unmatched. Germline values: CDR1 SGHNT, CDR2 YYREEE (reference sequence). CDR3 length equals 16 residues. For the CDR3, the DNA is TGTGCCAGCAGGCAAGATGGGACAGGGTTTAACTATGGCTACACCTTC. It specifies CASRQDGTGFNYGYTF. Based on the CDR3 plus reference TRBV5-4 and TRBJ1-2, the full variable domain is ETGVTQSPTHLIKTRGQQVTLRCSSQSGHNTVSWYQQALGQGPQFIFQYYREEENGRGNFPPRFSGLQFPNYSSELNVNALELDDSALYLCASRQDGTGFNYGYTFGSGTRLTVV.

The chain links TRBV6-5 to TRBJ2-7, with a possible D match to TRBD1 (6 bases). The CDR3 is 14 amino acids. CDR1 and CDR2 (germline): MNHEY, SVGAGI. Trimming shortened V by 4 bases and J by 2 bases, and 12 bases separated the two germline ends. In DNA form, the CDR3 reads TGTGCCAGCAGTTCCTGGACAGACACCTACGAGCAGTACTTC. Its translation is CASSSWTDTYEQYF.

This clone has a handful of counts. This chain links TRBV30 with TRBJ1-1; perhaps TRBD1 as D (5 bases). Germline loops: CDR1 GTSNPN, CDR2 SVGIG (reference sequence). V lost 4 bases to trimming and J lost 7 bases, with 16 bases between them. This CDR3 spans 13 amino acids. The CDR3 region is CAWMMGGGIEAFF. The CDR3 bases are TGTGCCTGGATGATGGGGGGAGGGATTGAAGCTTTCTTT.

This chain uses TRBV7-2 with TRBJ1-2; the D gene is possibly TRBD1 (6 bases). CDR1 SGHTA and CDR2 FQGNSA come from the germline V gene. The V end lost 0 bases, the J end lost 6 bases, and 17 bases lay between the germline ends. There are 16 residues in the CDR3. CDR3 loop: CASSLAFNKGGNGYTF. CDR3 DNA: TGTGCCAGCAGCTTAGCTTTTAATAAGGGGGGGAATGGCTACACCTTC.

The genes are TRBV6-4 and TRBJ1-2; D gene uncertain. V gave up 0 bases and J gave up 7 bases, with 15 bases separating them. This CDR3 region has 15 residues. Germline loops: CDR1 MRHNA, CDR2 SNTAGT. As DNA, the CDR3 is TGTGCCAGCAGTGACTCGACGGGCAAAGGAAGTGGCTACACCTTC. Translation gives CASSDSTGKGSGYTF.

This chain links TRBV6-4 with TRBJ2-1; D unclear. The CDR3 is 13 amino acids. Germline V lookup: CDR1 MRHNA, CDR2 SNTAGT. V was shortened by 6 bases and J by 3 bases, with 9 bases between the two germline ends. The CDR3 DNA sequence: TGTGCCAGCAGAAGGCAGGACTACAATGAGCAGTTCTTC. Protein product: CASRRQDYNEQFF.

This rearrangement joins TRBV2 to TRBJ1-5; no firm D call. The CDR3 has 16 amino acids. The ends were cut back, 6 bases at V and 0 bases at J, with 15 bases in the middle. The germline gives CDR1 SNHLY, CDR2 FYNNEI. The CDR3 region has the DNA TGTGCCAGCAGCCTCCGGGGAGGATATAGCAATCAGCCCCAGCATTTT. It codes for CASSLRGGYSNQPQHF.

The chain employs TRBV7-2 and TRBJ2-3; D is unclear. CDR1 is SGHTA, CDR2 FQGNSA, per germline. CDR3 size: 15 residues. Trimming took off 5 bases at V and 2 bases at J, with 14 bases between the two ends. This CDR3 reads CASSGTLFSTDTQYF. CDR3 sequence (DNA): TGTGCCAGCAGCGGTACGCTTTTTTCCACAGATACGCAGTATTTT.

The chain employs TRBV14 and TRBJ1-6; TRBD1 agrees at 7 bases. The V segment lost 2 bases and the J segment 7 bases; nucleotides outside the gene matches: 2. The CDR3 length is 14 residues. Germline CDR1 SGHDN, CDR2 FVKESK. Here the CDR3 reads CASSQLGGNSPLHF. In nucleotides, the CDR3 is TGTGCCAGCAGCCAATTAGGGGGCAATTCACCCCTCCACTTT. The full variable domain, its missing parts supplied by reference TRBV14 and TRBJ1-6, is EAGVTQFPSHSVIEKGQTVTLRCDPISGHDNLYWYRRVMGKEIKFLLHFVKESKQDESGMPNNRFLAERTGGTYSTLKVQPAELEDSGVYFCASSQLGGNSPLHFGNGTRLTVT.

CDR3 nucleotides: TGTGCCAGCAGCCGGACGGGGTACGAGCAGTACTTC. Its protein product is CASSRTGYEQYF. V usage is TRBV7-2 and J usage is TRBJ2-7; maybe TRBD2 (5 bases). The CDR3 runs to 12 residues. Germline V gene data show CDR1 as SGHTA and CDR2 as FQGNSA. Trimming removed 5 bases from V and 4 bases from J, with 9 bases in between.

The J gene is TRBJ2-5, the V gene TRBV7-9, with D perhaps TRBD2 (7 bases). V was clipped by 8 bases and J by 5 bases, with 15 bases between them. The CDR3 runs to 13 residues. Germline-derived CDR1 and CDR2 are SEHNR and FQNEAQ (reference sequence). The CDR3 region is CASGRGGKETQYF. CDR3 sequence (DNA): TGTGCCAGCGGTAGGGGGGGAAAGGAGACCCAGTACTTC.

The V gene is TRBV11-2, the J gene TRBJ2-5; D unclear. The germline V gene has CDR1 SGHAT and CDR2 FQNNGV. There are 12 residues in the CDR3. Deletions cut 5 bases from V and 5 bases from J, with 9 bases between. CDR3 amino acids: CASSPQTETQYF. CDR3 sequence (DNA): TGTGCCAGCAGCCCCCAGACCGAGACCCAGTACTTC.

V usage is TRBV6-1 and J usage is TRBJ1-1; 8 bases align to TRBD1. The CDR3 totals 12 residues. The V segment lost 5 bases and the J segment 4 bases; nucleotides outside the gene matches: 0. The germline CDR1 and CDR2 sequences are MNHNS and SASEGT. CDR3 sequence: CASSTGGTEAFF. CDR3 DNA: TGTGCCAGCAGTACAGGGGGCACTGAAGCTTTCTTT.

On this clone itself: A read error may account for a junction end that differs from germline. The chain uses TRBV7-7 and TRBJ2-5; 8 bases are shared with TRBD2. The CDR3 sequence is 14 residues long. CDR1 SSHAT and CDR2 FNYEAQ come from the germline V gene (reference sequence). CDR3 loop: CASSPGLVHQPQYF. The DNA of the CDR3 is TGTGCTAGCAGCCCGGGACTAGTCCATCAGCCCCAGTACTTC.

The rearrangement links TRBV28 to TRBJ1-2; D call uncertain. The CDR3 extends over 15 amino acids. Trimming took off 5 bases at V and 2 bases at J, with 15 bases between the two ends. Germline V gene sequence: CDR1 MDHEN, CDR2 SYDVKM. The CDR3 is CASSLTAPLNYGYTF. DNA for the CDR3: TGTGCCAGCAGTCTAACAGCCCCCCTCAACTATGGCTACACCTTC.

This clone was counted once. The gene calls are TRBV5-1 and TRBJ2-7; no firm D call. The V end lost 1 base, the J end lost 1 base, and 15 bases lay between the germline ends. In germline, CDR1 is SGHRS, CDR2 YFSETQ. There are 16 residues in the CDR3. CDR3: CASSLTAGSTSYEQYF. CDR3 in DNA: TGCGCCAGCAGCTTGACGGCCGGATCCACTTCCTACGAGCAGTACTTC.

The chain combines TRBV5-4 with TRBJ2-1; weak D call: TRBD2 (6 bases). Germline V gene sequence: CDR1 SGHNT, CDR2 YYREEE (reference sequence). V shed 4 bases and J shed 5 bases, with 10 bases lying between them. The CDR3 spans 13 residues. CDR3 loop: CASSGDFDNEQFF. DNA for the CDR3: TGTGCCAGCAGCGGGGACTTCGACAATGAGCAGTTCTTC.